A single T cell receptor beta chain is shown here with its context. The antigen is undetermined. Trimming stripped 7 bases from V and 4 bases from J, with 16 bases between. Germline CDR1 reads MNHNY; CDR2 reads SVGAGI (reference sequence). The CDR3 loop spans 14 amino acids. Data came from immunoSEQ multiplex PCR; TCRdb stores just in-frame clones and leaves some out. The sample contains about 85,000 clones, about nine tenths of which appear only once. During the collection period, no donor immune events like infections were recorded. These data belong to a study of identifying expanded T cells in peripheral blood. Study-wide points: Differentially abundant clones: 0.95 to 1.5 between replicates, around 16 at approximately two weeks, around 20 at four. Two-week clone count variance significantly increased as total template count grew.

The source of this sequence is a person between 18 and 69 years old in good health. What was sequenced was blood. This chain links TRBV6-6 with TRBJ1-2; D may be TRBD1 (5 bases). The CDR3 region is CASMYSDKTYGYTF. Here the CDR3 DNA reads TGTGCCAGCATGTATTCGGACAAAACCTATGGCTACACCTTC.